This T cell receptor beta chain was recorded in a study of monozygotic twins with inflammatory bowel disease. Regarding the study as a whole: Among patients, repertoires may have gained variability from differing immunosuppressive treatments. Limited power may explain why concordant and discordant twins showed no difference in repertoire similarity. Relative to healthy twins, IBD patients had fewer clonotypes in common with others, a gap that was especially apparent with disease activity.

Germline CDR1 and CDR2: LNHNV and YYDKDF (reference sequence). This CDR3 has 16 amino acids. As regards this clonotype: Its cognate antigen is unknown.

TCRdb reprocessed the 5' RACE reads, with one entry per CDR3 protein and no DNA. The sample shows some 160,000 distinct CDR3 sequences, and around 7.2% sits with its ten largest clones. Whole-blood total RNA was extracted without T cell sorting. The sample comprised blood. The rearrangement uses TRBV15 and TRBJ1-4; the TCRdb call, TRBD1, lacks DNA for checking. This clonotype was sampled from a human donor with ulcerative colitis or Crohn's disease, or a healthy co-twin of an affected twin (not recorded which). The CDR3 spells CATSAGAGQGTEKLFF.